The sequence of this T cell receptor beta chain was determined in a study of T-cell memory formation after mild COVID-19. Study-wide results and caveats: Contracting clones localized mainly to CM and EM when CD4+ and mainly to EMRA when CD8+. Clones that got smaller from day 15 to 85 had even CD4/CD8, while clones growing later tipped toward CD4+.

This clonotype was counted many times. Its target is unknown. TCRdb recomputed calls from the 5' RACE reads with MiXCR, one row per CDR3 protein. The profile shows approximately 180,000 distinct CDR3 sequences, more than 15% of them singletons. Per the germline V gene, CDR1 is SGHTA and CDR2 is FQGNSA. The CDR3 loop spans 12 amino acids. Trimming took 6 bases from V and 3 from J, leaving 6 bases between them. Sequencing was performed on PBMCs or a T cell subset sorted from them (not recorded which). The chain combines TRBV7-2 with TRBJ2-1, with D uncertain. The source of this sequence is an adult woman who had mild COVID-19 (a few samples of this study predate the infection). Cell type and time point are not known. Here the CDR3 DNA reads TGTGCCAGCAGGGAACGCTACAATGAGCAGTTCTTC. Amino acid sequence: CASRERYNEQFF.